Shown below are 11 T cell receptor beta chains from a single sample sequenced in a study of blood T cells in healthy people across ages. A sample-barcoded 5' primer and a J-beta primer mix were used in a second PCR of roughly 7 to 11 cycles. Each CDR3 protein gets one entry after TCRdb re-called the 5' RACE reads with MiXCR. Of about 800,000 distinct CDR3 sequences listed, 55% to 70% are singletons. The sample comprised blood. Every receptor here comes from a man younger than 45 in good health.

The J gene is TRBJ2-6, the V gene TRBV4-2, with 7 bases matching TRBD1. Losses at the gene ends were 0 bases for V and 4 bases for J; bases not matched to a gene: 3. The CDR3 is made up of 16 amino acids. CDR1 and CDR2 from the germline V gene are LGHNA and YNFKEQ. Here the CDR3 reads CASSQDGTAGANVLTF. The DNA for the CDR3 is TGTGCCAGCAGCCAAGATGGGACAGCGGGGGCCAACGTCCTGACTTTC.

This clonotype was counted between two and nine times. The chain recombines TRBV5-1 with TRBJ2-7; TRBD1 matches 10 bases. V was pared by 0 bases and J by 2 bases, with 5 bases of the junction left unmatched. CDR1 and CDR2 from the germline V gene are SGHRS and YFSETQ. The CDR3 is made up of 16 amino acids. The CDR3 here is CASSLARTGGTYEQYF. In DNA, the CDR3 is TGCGCCAGCAGCTTGGCCAGGACAGGGGGAACCTACGAGCAGTACTTC.

V usage is TRBV20-1 and J usage is TRBJ1-5, with D perhaps matching TRBD1 (5 bases). Germline-derived CDR1 and CDR2 are DFQATT and SNEGSKA (reference sequence). The ends were cut back, 3 bases at V and 4 bases at J, with 13 bases in the middle. The CDR3 has 14 amino acids. In DNA, the CDR3 is TGCAGTGCTAGTAGACAGCCCCCGAATCAGCCCCAGCATTTT. This gives the protein CSASRQPPNQPQHF.

This clonotype came up a few times. The rearrangement links TRBV6-2 or TRBV6-3 to TRBJ2-7, with 9 bases that match TRBD1. The length of the CDR3 is 14 residues. The V gene's germline CDR1 is MNHEY and CDR2 SVGEGT. After removal of 5 bases from V and 1 base from J, the junction contained 3 bases not matched to a gene. The CDR3 bases are TGTGCCAGCAGTACCGGGACAGGGTCCTACGAGCAGTACTTC. It yields the protein CASSTGTGSYEQYF.

CDR3 region: CAISAGNNEQFF. CDR3 nucleotide sequence: TGTGCCATCAGTGCAGGCAACAATGAGCAGTTCTTC. V gene TRBV10-3 combines with J gene TRBJ2-1; unclear D gene. Germline assignment: CDR1 ENHRY and CDR2 SYGVKD. With 4 bases removed from V and 5 bases from J, the gap between germline ends came to 6 bases. This CDR3 has 12 amino acids.

V usage is TRBV5-1 and J usage is TRBJ1-1; 7 bases line up with TRBD1. CDR1 is SGHRS and CDR2 is YFSETQ in the germline V gene. The CDR3 is 15 amino acids. The ends lost 0 bases at V and 7 bases at J; junction bases unmatched: 9. The CDR3 here is CASSLAGQERYEAFF. The DNA of the CDR3 is TGCGCCAGCAGCTTGGCTGGACAGGAGCGATATGAAGCTTTCTTT.

This sequence joins TRBV9 and TRBJ2-4; maybe TRBD2 (6 bases). Germline V lookup: CDR1 SGDLS, CDR2 YYNGEE. The length of the CDR3 is 15 residues. V was cut by 0 bases and J by 0 bases, with 7 bases left in between. CDR3 nucleotides: TGTGCCAGCAGCGTAGACGGGAGAGCCAAAAACATTCAGTACTTC. Encoded protein: CASSVDGRAKNIQYF.

The CDR3 here is CAGKTGNTYEQYF. The CDR3 DNA follows: TGTGCCGGAAAGACAGGCAATACCTACGAGCAGTACTTC. This sequence joins TRBV7-7 and TRBJ2-7; a possible D gene is TRBD1 (6 bases). The germline V and J ends were trimmed by 11 bases and 2 bases, with 16 bases remaining between them. This CDR3 has 13 amino acids. Germline values: CDR1 SSHAT, CDR2 FNYEAQ (reference sequence).

This chain connects TRBV28 to TRBJ2-5, with D uncertain. Germline-derived CDR1 and CDR2 are MDHEN and SYDVKM. Trimming shortened V by 9 bases and J by 4 bases, and 15 bases separated the two germline ends. This CDR3 contains 13 residues. The CDR3 loop is CASRPPAGETQYF. The CDR3 nucleotides are TGTGCCAGTAGGCCCCCGGCAGGAGAGACCCAGTACTTC.

This clonotype has just a few counts. At one end, the junction sequence differs from germline, possibly due to a read error. V is TRBV28 and J is TRBJ1-6; 9 bases line up with TRBD1. Germline values: CDR1 MDHEN, CDR2 SYDVKM. The CDR3 is 18 residues long. The CDR3 DNA reads TGTGCCAGCAGCTTATGGGGACAGGGAACGACCGGGGTATCACCCCTCCACTTT. Translated, it gives CASSLWGQGTTGVSPLHF.

The V and J genes are TRBV6-4 and TRBJ1-1; tentative D call: TRBD1 (5 bases). Germline CDR1 MRHNA, CDR2 SNTAGT. Trimming took off 6 bases at V and 4 bases at J, with 21 bases between the two ends. CDR3 length: 16 residues. The CDR3 loop is CASRQTPGGSGTEAFF. As DNA, the CDR3 is TGTGCCAGCAGGCAAACCCCGGGGGGGTCGGGCACTGAAGCTTTCTTT.